This TCR beta chain was identified during a study of CD8+ T cells in alopecia areata. General study findings and limits: Expanded CD8+ clones among the top 100, and scalp clonality, were significantly decreased by tofacitinib. Scalp samples also contribute reads from the resident alphabeta T cells found in normal skin.

Treatment of the sample: oral pan-JAK inhibitor, 5-10 mg twice daily. Those with alopecia areata gave lesional scalp punch biopsies and peripheral blood. Only a few counts were recorded for this clone. The antigen is undetermined. This CDR3 spans 15 amino acids. CDR1 and CDR2 (germline): MGHRA, YSYEKL. Trimming left V 4 bases short and J 6 bases short, with 15 bases between. The sequencing template was cDNA reverse transcribed from extracted RNA. The data were produced by immunoSEQ multiplex PCR, yet TCRdb's version contains in-frame clones alone and is incomplete. The repertoire has some 170,000 clones, roughly 53% of them found once; the top ten carry about a tenth.

The TCR was taken from a human donor with alopecia areata. Sequencing used CD8+ T cells sorted from blood, obtained at week 24, from a patient treated with tofacitinib. V usage is TRBV4-1 and J usage is TRBJ1-4, with a tentative D call TRBD1 (6 bases). CDR3 region: CASSPPEGGDEKLFF. For the CDR3, the DNA is TGCGCCAGCAGCCCCCCTGAAGGGGGAGATGAAAAACTGTTTTTT.